This entry describes one T cell receptor (beta chain). There is no known antigen for this receptor. Base-call qualities are not available, and no considerably larger clone is one nucleotide away. In total, just over 650 healthy bone marrow donors made up the cohort. Cohort members were all nominally healthy when sampled, although unrecorded immune exposures were likely present. The donor was CMV seropositive and belonged to the group of 270 or so seropositive cohort members. A peripheral blood sample was provided by each donor, and peripheral blood mononuclear cells were used for TCR beta sequencing. Genomic DNA extraction from the blood cell samples was performed with the Qiagen DNeasy Blood Extraction Kit. The sample is drawn from a study of cytomegalovirus exposure and HLA in healthy donors (dated by TCRdb to about 2017). For the study in its entirety: In an earlier analysis of 587 of the donors, 276 Gb of sequence data and just under 120 million unique TCR beta sequences from approximately 180 million T cells were reported. Alongside the repertoire data, information on donor age, sex, ethnicity and CMV serostatus was compiled. Using immunosequencing, the study profiled T cell repertoires from about 620 subjects and related those repertoires to cytomegalovirus serostatus. To study patterns of TCR occurrence, a later analysis re-analyzed previously published TCR beta repertoires from hundreds of donors and added high-resolution HLA genotyping. To predict cytomegalovirus infection status, the study brought together high-throughput TCR immunosequencing, statistical association of individual TCRs with disease status, and machine learning. Among some 400 genotyped donors of the cohort, an average of approximately 240,000 unique TCR beta nucleotide sequences were sequenced per donor, roughly a sixth of them non-productive. The genetic ancestry cluster associated with self-reported Caucasian donors included 81% of the roughly 400 genotyped donors. A later genetic analysis took genome-wide SNP genotypes for about three fifths of the roughly 700 donors and used that subset as a discovery cohort. All discovery cohort repertoires had been generated using a single sequencing platform. An early release that covered fewer than 800 HLA-typed donors contained around 300 gigabases of sequencing data and tens of millions of unique TCR sequences. The aim of the study was to test whether cataloging public T cell receptors could identify signatures of past pathogen exposure. Roughly five DR-DQ haplotypes were handled as single units for association and clustering, since linkage in the cohort was strong. Rather than drawing on any new phenotypic data, the later analysis identified candidate immune exposures from TCR beta sequences and the way those sequences occurred across donors. The number of typed donors differed by locus: about 629-630 for A, B, C, DRB1 and DQB1; 522 for DQA1; over 600 for DPA1; and around 450 for DPB1. In addition to the first cohort of 650 to 800 subjects, a separate validation cohort of approximately 110 different subjects was used. Both class I and class II loci were covered by HLA typing, at four-digit resolution. To decide whether each TCR beta V gene segment behaved as functional or pseudogenic, an earlier analysis of some 580 of the donors relied on high-throughput TCR beta sequencing. Paper-wide results and their limitations: The study gave a list of about 160 TCR beta chains associated with cytomegalovirus. According to the authors, the approach could potentially be generalized to other disease states and immunological phenotypes. Because counts were too low, approximately 15 rarely observed V segments, including chromosome 9 orphons, were excluded from the earlier analysis of a few hundred of the donors. According to a later analysis, most CMV-associated TCR beta chains appeared to be HLA-restricted, and the HLA associations seemed to be driven largely by CMV exposure. A further reported finding was that TCR beta sequences accurately predicted the HLA-A and HLA-B alleles for most subjects in the first cohort. Linkage disequilibrium might explain the correlated functional status among segregating V segments, but an unknown experimental factor could not be excluded. Broadly in line with IMGT annotations, most TCR beta V segments showed up in productive rearrangements about 87% or about 30% of the time in an earlier analysis of 450 to 750 of the donors. While some public TCRs were present in many individuals, most TCR sequences turned up only very rarely across donors. In vitro tests confirmed that a few of the cytomegalovirus-associated TCR beta chains recognize cytomegalovirus antigens. Some IMGT-functional V segments, including TRBV6-2 and TRBV6-3, could not be told apart with the 87-base-pair reads, so those segments were excluded. Sequencing depth was assumed to be roughly uniform across donors in the presence/absence analyses, though that assumption may not hold. In a later analysis, some 18,000 TCR beta sequences were associated with specific HLA alleles at a false discovery rate of 0.05. Assigning TCR associations to individual alleles was difficult when HLA alleles, especially DR and DQ, strongly co-occurred. Cytomegalovirus status was reported to be diagnosed by the classifier with high specificity and sensitivity in both the original and validation cohorts. According to a later analysis, parvovirus B19, influenza, CMV and Epstein-Barr virus appeared linked to several top co-occurrence clusters. The only immune exposure information available for the cohort was CMV serostatus. In a later analysis, the rate of TCR association differed among HLA loci, with DRB1 alleles having the most associated TCRs and HLA-C alleles having the fewest. HLA typing was unavailable for some donors at each locus, so association tests used only the typed subset. A later genetic analysis associated a missense DCLRE1C variant with V-gene and J-gene trimming of TCR beta chains, and an independent cohort replicated the association. A later analysis found that HLA-associated TCR beta chains were more clonally expanded and had lower generation probabilities than equally common non-associated chains. In a later genetic analysis, fewer N-insertions in productive TCRs were reported among donors in an Asian-associated ancestry cluster than the 666-donor mean. A cluster of highly shared sequence variants was judged likely to be a technical artifact of the sequencing pipeline. Only TCR beta chains were sequenced in this cohort, and the absence of alpha or paired-chain data limited detectable features.

Library prep was done by the immunoSEQ multiplex PCR assay. For the multiplex PCR, a mixture combining 60 forward primers for TCR Vbeta segments and 13 reverse primers for TCR Jbeta segments was used. The CDR3 region of rearranged TCR beta genes was amplified from genomic DNA by a multiplex PCR assay. The amplified TCR beta libraries were sequenced on the Illumina HiSeq System as 87-base-pair reads. The authors' analysis ran thus. A later analysis counted some 80 million unique TCR beta chains across the 640 or so repertoires, and 9.5 million to 11 million of these chains were shared by at least two donors. A nearest-neighbor algorithm error-corrected the raw reads and collapsed the reads into unique sequences, merging closely related sequences to remove PCR and sequencing errors. V, D and J gene segments were assigned by aligning CDR3 sequences to IMGT reference sequences. Each retained sequence needed at least a six-nucleotide match to both a V gene segment and a J gene segment. Rearrangements were called productive when the CDR3 lacked stop codons and stayed in frame with V and J; all others were non-productive. Following IMGT convention, CDR3 was defined as the stretch from the second conserved V-encoded cysteine up to the conserved J-encoded phenylalanine. In an earlier analysis of 550 to 650 of the donors, sequences lacking an unambiguous match to a single V gene segment were excluded. In an earlier analysis of roughly 600 of the donors, a V segment was called functional when productive rearrangements were above 56.7%, and segregating when the standard deviation between donors exceeded 5%. A statistical classification framework was developed to diagnose cytomegalovirus status using the catalog of TCR beta chain sequences. V and J gene assignment, in a later analysis, came from comparing TCR nucleotide sequences with IMGT/GENE-DB human TR gene sequences. The TCRdist pipeline was used in a later analysis to assign CDR3 sequences and most-parsimonious VDJ recombination scenarios. In a later analysis, each TCR beta chain was defined by its CDR3 amino acid sequence together with its V-gene family, and reads without a unique V-gene family were excluded. A later analysis removed 500 to 600 highly shared, low-generation-probability nucleotide sequences to deal with suspected cross-contamination and a sequencing artifact. A later analysis calculated a clonal expansion index for each public chain from normalized within-repertoire ranks of inferred template counts. In a later analysis, generation probabilities were computed with a VDJ recombination model fitted to out-of-frame rearrangements, and the resulting probabilities were checked against IGoR. A later analysis scored TCR-TCR, TCR-HLA and TCR-CMV co-occurrence with hypergeometric tests, applying a repertoire-size bias correction to TCR pairs. In a later analysis, false discovery rates were estimated by permuting HLA or CMV assignments 20 times. In a later analysis, co-occurring TCRs were grouped with DBSCAN, and TCRdist sequence similarity was added when clustering was performed within HLA-allele-positive subsets. Repertoires with fewer than 30,000 or more than 120,000 public chains were left out of co-occurrence clustering, as were roughly five repertoires with anomalous nucleotide sharing. What TCRdb holds here is the immuneACCESS table cut down to in-frame rearrangements. Part of the clones is not present; checked against another copy, under half of the missing clones reflect an unresolved V gene, and the others are unexplained. For V, J and clone size, that table is used; D and trimming come from the DNA. The sample table holds 100,000 to 150,000 clones, of which more than 9% were seen once. Jointly, the top ten make up under 6% of the sample.

The CDR3 measures 16 amino acids from cysteine to phenylalanine. Only the CDR3 DNA stays, 48 bases, in frame from base 1. V has 4 bases trimmed and J has 3 bases trimmed; junction bases matching no gene number 10. CDR1 and CDR2 are drawn from the germline V gene: SGHRS, YFSETQ. The sequenced sample was PBMCs. The receptor's source is a woman younger than 35 in good health and CMV-seropositive. The sequence is built from TRBV5-1 and TRBJ2-3; the junction holds 8 bases that match TRBD2. The CDR3 reads CASSQEPGLGTDTQYF. The sequence in DNA is TGCGCCAGCAGCCAGGAACCGGGACTAGGAACAGATACGCAGTATTTT.